The source of this T cell receptor (beta chain) is a study of blood T cell repertoires in COVID-19. Whole-study context: Donors in the United States, Italy and Spain gave samples during acute or convalescent COVID-19.

In the original workflow: Amplification with reference gene primers provided the estimates of nucleated cell counts. Clones were sequenced by immunoSEQ multiplex PCR, and TCRdb holds only the in-frame ones, with some missing. V and J calls and clone size are given by that table; D and trimming were obtained from the DNA. The sample shows some 290,000 clones, over 80% of them seen only once. Looked up from germline, CDR1 is KGHSH and CDR2 is LQKENI. V shed 3 bases and J 3 bases; nucleotides not matched to a gene: 6. The length of the CDR3 is 15 residues. This TCR derives from a man in his sixties who had recovered from COVID-19. This chain links TRBV18 with TRBJ2-3; 7 bases match TRBD1. Sample: peripheral blood. Written as DNA, the CDR3 is TGTGCCAGCTCACCCACAGGGGTAGAGACAGATACGCAGTATTTT. Amino acids: CASSPTGVETDTQYF.